The 21 T cell receptor beta chains below were found in one sample sequenced in a study of cytomegalovirus exposure and HLA in healthy donors. Vbeta (60) and Jbeta (13) primers were used in the PCR. The method was immunoSEQ multiplex PCR; TCRdb's version includes in-frame clones alone and lacks a portion of them. The repertoire holds around 140,000 clones, with over 70% as singletons. Material for sequencing was PBMCs. Every receptor here comes from a man aged 40-50 years in good health and CMV-seronegative.

The J gene is TRBJ2-7, the V gene TRBV10-3, with 12 bases aligning to TRBD2. Unmatched junction bases numbered 2, after V lost 3 bases and J lost 2 bases. The CDR3 totals 15 residues. Germline-derived CDR1 and CDR2 are ENHRY and SYGVKD. CDR3: CAISELAGGTYEQYF. The CDR3 DNA follows: TGTGCCATCAGTGAACTAGCGGGGGGCACCTACGAGCAGTACTTC.

This chain joins TRBV6-5 and TRBJ1-2; 9 nucleotides line up with TRBD1. The V gene end was trimmed by 3 bases and the J gene end by 4 bases; junction bases not matched to a gene: 3. The length of the CDR3 is 14 residues. The germline V gene has CDR1 MNHEY and CDR2 SVGAGI. The CDR3 DNA reads as TGTGCCAGCAGTTATTCGACAGGGGGCTATGGCTACACCTTC. This translates into CASSYSTGGYGYTF.

The chain joins TRBV7-9 to TRBJ2-7, with 7 bases fitting TRBD1. V shed 7 bases, J shed 2 bases, and the junction held 11 bases outside the gene matches. Germline CDR1 reads SEHNR; CDR2 reads FQNEAQ (reference sequence). The CDR3 length is 15 residues. The CDR3 sequence: CASTDISQGAYEQYF. The CDR3 bases are TGTGCCAGCACCGATATAAGCCAGGGGGCCTACGAGCAGTACTTC.

The V and J genes are TRBV27 and TRBJ2-1, with TRBD1 identical over 8 bases. V was pared by 5 bases and J by 4 bases, with 22 bases of the junction left unmatched. Germline CDR1 is MNHEY and CDR2 is SMNVEV (reference sequence). The CDR3 is 20 residues long. In DNA, the CDR3 is TGTGCCAGCAGTCCCCAGTGGAACAGGGGGTCGATGCGACAATACAATGAGCAGTTCTTC. This translates into CASSPQWNRGSMRQYNEQFF.

This clone was seen a single time. The chain carries TRBV7-9 and TRBJ2-7; the match to TRBD2 covers 8 bases. Germline trimming cut 7 bases from V and 1 base from J; bases unmatched to any gene: 6. Looked up from germline, CDR1 is SEHNR and CDR2 is FQNEAQ (reference sequence). The CDR3 totals 14 residues. This CDR3 reads CASIPLAGSYEQYF. CDR3 nucleotide sequence: TGTGCCAGCATACCATTAGCGGGGTCCTACGAGCAGTACTTC.

This chain uses TRBV7-2 with TRBJ1-4; D is perhaps TRBD1 (6 bases). The CDR3 loop spans 15 amino acids. Trimming removed 5 bases from V and 8 bases from J, with 18 bases in between. Per germline, CDR1 SGHTA and CDR2 FQGNSA. The DNA for the CDR3 is TGTGCCAGCAGCCCAGGGGCCAGGGTCGGGGAAAAACTGTTTTTT. Encoded protein: CASSPGARVGEKLFF.

This clone has a handful of counts. The rearrangement joins TRBV27 to TRBJ2-5; the match to TRBD1 covers 9 bases. The end of the DNA is better explained by TRBJ2-7, so the J call may be wrong. CDR1 is MNHEY and CDR2 is SMNVEV in the germline V gene (reference sequence). The CDR3 has 12 amino acids. CDR3 DNA sequence: TGTGCCAGCAGTCCGGACAGGGGCGAGCAGTACTTC. Translated: CASSPDRGEQYF.

V is TRBV14 and J is TRBJ2-7; no definite D call. Germline lookup yields CDR1 SGHDN and CDR2 FVKESK. The CDR3 contains 13 residues. Between the trimmed V and J ends, which lost 3 bases and 4 bases, there was a span of 10 bases. The chain's CDR3 is CASSHSDRYEQYF. CDR3 nucleotides: TGTGCCAGCAGCCACAGCGATCGGTACGAGCAGTACTTC. The full variable domain, in which reference TRBV14 and TRBJ2-7 provide the parts outside the CDR3, is EAGVTQFPSHSVIEKGQTVTLRCDPISGHDNLYWYRRVMGKEIKFLLHFVKESKQDESGMPNNRFLAERTGGTYSTLKVQPAELEDSGVYFCASSHSDRYEQYFGPGTRLTVT.

V gene TRBV11-2 combines with J gene TRBJ2-2; no reliable D call. Germline loops: CDR1 SGHAT, CDR2 FQNNGV. The CDR3 has 10 amino acids. V was trimmed by 11 bases and J by 5 bases, leaving 6 bases between them. For the CDR3, the DNA is TGTGCCGGCGGAACCGGGGAGCTGTTTTTT. It specifies CAGGTGELFF.

This clone was counted a few times. The V gene is TRBV5-4, the J gene TRBJ2-3; D perhaps matches TRBD2 (5 bases). This CDR3 contains 14 residues. Trimming took 3 bases from V and 2 from J, leaving 10 bases between them. Germline V lookup: CDR1 SGHNT, CDR2 YYREEE (reference sequence). CDR3 region: CASSYAGLTDTQYF. CDR3 nucleotide sequence: TGTGCCAGCAGCTACGCCGGACTCACAGATACGCAGTATTTT.

The chain couples TRBV9 to TRBJ2-7; 13 nucleotides match TRBD2. The CDR3 length is 16 residues. Germline CDR1 and CDR2: SGDLS and YYNGEE. Trimming at V came to 0 bases and at J to 6 bases, leaving 6 bases not matched to a gene. The CDR3 sequence: CASSVAWTSGGSEQYF. The DNA of the CDR3 is TGTGCCAGCAGCGTAGCTTGGACTAGCGGGGGAAGCGAGCAGTACTTC.

This chain links TRBV7-9 with TRBJ2-5; TRBD2 matches at 12 bases. Trimming removed 6 bases from V and 4 bases from J; junction bases left unmatched: 9. The CDR3 has 16 residues. Germline V CDR1 and CDR2: SEHNR, FQNEAQ (reference sequence). CDR3 bases: TGTGCCAGCAGTCCCACCACTAGCGGGGGGAGAGAGACCCAGTACTTC. Its translation is CASSPTTSGGRETQYF.

There are a few counts of this clone. The identical CDR3 is also encoded by other nucleotide sequences in the sample. The rearrangement links TRBV19 to TRBJ1-1; a possible D gene is TRBD1 (6 bases). Deletions cut 1 base from V and 4 bases from J, with 7 bases between. This CDR3 region has 13 residues. Germline V gene sequence: CDR1 LNHDA, CDR2 SQIVND (reference sequence). The CDR3 loop is CASSIGGGTEAFF. CDR3 sequence (DNA): TGTGCCAGTAGTATAGGAGGGGGCACTGAAGCTTTCTTT.

The rearrangement joins TRBV12-5 to TRBJ2-5; D remains ambiguous. The J call may not be correct, given that the DNA end is closer to TRBJ2-7. CDR3 size: 11 residues. Germline V gene sequence: CDR1 LGHNT, CDR2 FRNRAP. The CDR3 DNA reads TGTGCTAGTGGATTGAACTACGAGCAGTACTTC. Translated, it gives CASGLNYEQYF.

V is TRBV11-2 and J is TRBJ1-1, with 7 bases that match TRBD1. The CDR3 totals 15 residues. The V gene end was trimmed by 3 bases and the J gene end by 5 bases; junction bases not matched to a gene: 9. Germline V CDR1 and CDR2: SGHAT, FQNNGV. The CDR3 sequence is CASSFDRAAHTEAFF. In nucleotides, the CDR3 is TGTGCCAGCAGCTTTGACAGGGCCGCTCATACTGAAGCTTTCTTT.

This chain connects TRBV28 to TRBJ1-1, with D uncertain. This CDR3 has 17 residues. V was shortened by 5 bases and J by 0 bases, with 19 bases between the two germline ends. Germline V gene sequence: CDR1 MDHEN, CDR2 SYDVKM. CDR3: CASSTPRFSLMNTEAFF. In DNA, the CDR3 is TGTGCCAGCAGTACCCCCAGGTTCTCCTTAATGAACACTGAAGCTTTCTTT.

The V gene is TRBV6-6, the J gene TRBJ1-2; D is unresolved. Trimming removed 6 bases at V and 4 bases at J, with 3 bases between. In germline, CDR1 is MNHNY, CDR2 SVGAGI (reference sequence). The CDR3 covers 10 residues. CDR3 nucleotides: TGTGCCAGCAGCCTCTATGGCTACACCTTC. This codes for CASSLYGYTF.

The chain has TRBV30 and TRBJ1-5; no firm D call. There are 13 residues in the CDR3. V lost 1 base to trimming and J lost 4 bases, with 8 bases between them. Germline V gives CDR1 GTSNPN, CDR2 SVGIG (reference sequence). The CDR3 reads CAWSADINQPQHF. The CDR3 DNA sequence: TGTGCCTGGAGTGCAGATATAAATCAGCCCCAGCATTTT.

This chain connects TRBV28 to TRBJ1-5, with 9 bases identical to TRBD1. V lost 6 bases to trimming and J lost 2 bases; unmatched junction nucleotides: 14. Per the germline V gene, CDR1 is MDHEN and CDR2 is SYDVKM. This CDR3 region has 18 residues. The CDR3 nucleotides read TGTGCCAGCAGGTCACCCAACAGGGGGCTTCGGGGCAATCAGCCCCAGCATTTT. As protein: CASRSPNRGLRGNQPQHF.

This clone has just one count. This sequence joins TRBV7-9 and TRBJ2-3; D is undetermined. V lost 4 bases and J 11 bases, leaving 10 bases between the germline ends. The germline V gene encodes CDR1 SEHNR and CDR2 FQNEAQ (reference sequence). This CDR3 has 11 residues. The CDR3 coding sequence is TGTGCCAGCAGCTCCGACTTGGAGCAGTATTTT. Residues: CASSSDLEQYF. The whole variable domain, remainder taken from reference TRBV7-9 and TRBJ2-3, is DTGVSQNPRHKITKRGQNVTFRCDPISEHNRLYWYRQTLGQGPEFLTYFQNEAQLEKSRLLSDRFSAERPKGSFSTLEIQRTEQGDSAMYLCASSSDLEQYFGPGTRLTVL.

This clone occurred a few times. The chain is built from TRBV14 and TRBJ2-1; D call uncertain. The CDR3 is made up of 16 amino acids. V shed 4 bases and J shed 2 bases, with 15 bases lying between them. Germline lookup yields CDR1 SGHDN and CDR2 FVKESK. The CDR3 sequence: CASSPTPPRTYNEQFF. The CDR3 DNA reads TGTGCCAGCAGCCCAACTCCGCCGCGGACCTACAATGAGCAGTTCTTC.